Only a few counts were recorded for the clone carrying this T cell receptor beta chain. Profiling relied on immunoSEQ multiplex PCR, and the TCRdb table lists in-frame clones only, not all of them. The sample carries some 190,000 clones, approximately 80% recorded once. From germline, CDR1 is MNHEY and CDR2 SVGAGI. This CDR3 has 13 amino acids. V lost 5 bases and J 10 bases, leaving 15 bases between the germline ends. This specimen comes from a study of blood T cell repertoires in COVID-19. Within the 2 weeks before study entry, each person in the exposed group met a COVID-19 case. The gene calls are TRBV6-5 and TRBJ1-5; the D gene is possibly TRBD1 (6 bases). Source material: PBMCs or T cells enriched from blood (not recorded which). This TCR was sampled from a man aged 60 to 69 who had been exposed to COVID-19. CDR3 nucleotides: TGTGCCAGCAGTACCGACAGGATCCGACCCCAGCATTTT. Amino acid sequence: CASSTDRIRPQHF.